These T cell receptor beta chains were read from a single sample in a study of OX40 agonist ivuxolimab in advanced cancers. Profiled with immunoSEQ multiplex PCR; TCRdb holds only in-frame clones, not every one. The sample has tens of thousands of clones; around 90% are singletons. The source was CD4+ or CD8+ T cells sorted from blood, collected in a trial of the OX40 agonist ivuxolimab. The receptors here all came from an adult with an advanced solid tumor such as melanoma, head and neck, liver or kidney cancer. The CDR3 runs from the conserved cysteine through the conserved F or W. A D gene is named only where the DNA matches it firmly. Clone sizes are given selectively: once, few, many, or a class where the clone is expanded.

TRBV6-4	-	16	TRBJ2-1	TRBD1	CASSDSGQGNPNEQFF
TRBV7-6	-	17	TRBJ2-7	TRBD2	CASSPDRRGLASYEQYF
TRBV28	-	14	TRBJ2-3	-	CASSLSASTDTQYF
TRBV7-9	few	13	TRBJ2-2	TRBD1	CASSDRDTGELFF
TRBV5-4	-	13	TRBJ1-2	-	CASSSDNIYGYTF
TRBV5-1	-	17	TRBJ2-2	-	CASSDRVGEGDTGELFF
TRBV7-3	-	14	TRBJ2-1	TRBD2	CASSLERGYNEQFF
TRBV6-5	-	13	TRBJ2-3	-	CASSSTREDTQYF
TRBV5-5	-	14	TRBJ2-5	-	CASSFQQAGETQYF
TRBV5-4	-	14	TRBJ2-5	TRBD2	CASSRGGNQETQYF
TRBV10-3	-	12	TRBJ1-1	-	CAIRATGTEAFF
TRBV27	-	14	TRBJ2-2	TRBD1	CASSWTGGGGELFF
TRBV28	-	15	TRBJ1-2	TRBD1	CASSYPGQGAEGYTF
TRBV18	-	16	TRBJ2-3	-	CASSPGQPSSTDTQYF
TRBV5-4	-	13	TRBJ2-1	-	CASSSPDGNEQFF
TRBV5-6	-	14	TRBJ1-2	-	CASSLGGQSSGYTF
TRBV7-3	-	15	TRBJ2-2	-	CASSLAGGNTGELFF
TRBV5-5	once	14	TRBJ2-5	-	CASSAAGSQETQYF
TRBV7-8	-	15	TRBJ2-7	TRBD2	CASSPGASGVYEQYF
TRBV7-3	-	17	TRBJ2-4	-	CASSLLGGRQDKNIQYF
TRBV5-1	-	19	TRBJ2-2	TRBD2	CASSLARSGRAQYTGELFF
TRBV7-3	-	13	TRBJ1-1	TRBD1	CASSLTGGTEAFF
TRBV14	-	14	TRBJ2-1	-	CASSSQPLVYEQFF
TRBV27	-	18	TRBJ2-1	-	CASSLSAGDIDSYNEQFF
TRBV6-1	-	19	TRBJ1-1	TRBD1	CASSEAAGTVDAGYTEAFF
TRBV5-1	-	14	TRBJ2-5	-	CASSFGTNRETQYF
TRBV7-3	-	13	TRBJ2-5	TRBD1	CASSPTGGETQYF
TRBV11-2	-	12	TRBJ2-1	-	CASSPGIDEQFF
TRBV7-3	once	13	TRBJ1-5	-	CASAPDRNQPQHF
TRBV7-9	-	16	TRBJ2-3	TRBD2	CASSLARTSGTDTQYF
TRBV19	-	14	TRBJ2-3	TRBD2	CASSSLAGIDTQYF
TRBV6-1	-	14	TRBJ1-1	-	CASTNDGGGTEAFF
TRBV7-3	-	18	TRBJ1-2	TRBD1	CASSPGTGLFRANYGYTF
TRBV28	-	16	TRBJ1-5	TRBD1	CASSPRTGGLSSTQHF
TRBV7-2	-	16	TRBJ2-2	-	CASSLVGGRYFGELFF
TRBV19	once	17	TRBJ2-2	-	CASSMTRGLGNTGELFF
TRBV7-2	-	15	TRBJ2-7	-	CASSLASLQTYEQYF
TRBV7-9	once	17	TRBJ2-7	-	CASSRGIGSTPTYEQYF
TRBV11-2	-	13	TRBJ1-1	-	CASSSSVNTEAFF
TRBV28	-	13	TRBJ1-1	-	CASSVTGNTEAFF
TRBV6-5	once	15	TRBJ1-4	-	CASSVSFGGRGELFF
TRBV13	-	14	TRBJ1-6	TRBD1	CASSTGTGVLPLHF
TRBV6-1	-	13	TRBJ2-2	-	CASSEQGTGELFF
TRBV18	-	16	TRBJ2-1	-	CASSQLEGVSYNEQFF
TRBV7-3	-	15	TRBJ2-7	-	CASSLDPVRSNEQYF
TRBV2	-	14	TRBJ2-5	-	CASRSSLGEETQYF
TRBV9	few	15	TRBJ2-2	-	CASSVAGANTGELFF
TRBV7-3	-	15	TRBJ2-2	-	CASSPMTSSSGELFF
TRBV25-1	-	14	TRBJ2-3	-	CASSDSASTDTQYF
TRBV19	-	14	TRBJ2-4	-	CASSIDLWGNIQYF
TRBV6-1	-	15	TRBJ1-5	-	CASSASGASNQPQHF
TRBV6-5	-	15	TRBJ2-7	TRBD2	CASSKVPSGTYEQYF
TRBV11-2	-	15	TRBJ2-7	TRBD2	CASSLLAGGSYEQYF
TRBV6-1	-	15	TRBJ2-1	-	CASSEFNRDYNEQFF
TRBV28	-	15	TRBJ1-1	TRBD1	CASSADRGPGTEAFF
TRBV7-6	-	17	TRBJ1-4	-	CASSFGVGGSTNEKLFF